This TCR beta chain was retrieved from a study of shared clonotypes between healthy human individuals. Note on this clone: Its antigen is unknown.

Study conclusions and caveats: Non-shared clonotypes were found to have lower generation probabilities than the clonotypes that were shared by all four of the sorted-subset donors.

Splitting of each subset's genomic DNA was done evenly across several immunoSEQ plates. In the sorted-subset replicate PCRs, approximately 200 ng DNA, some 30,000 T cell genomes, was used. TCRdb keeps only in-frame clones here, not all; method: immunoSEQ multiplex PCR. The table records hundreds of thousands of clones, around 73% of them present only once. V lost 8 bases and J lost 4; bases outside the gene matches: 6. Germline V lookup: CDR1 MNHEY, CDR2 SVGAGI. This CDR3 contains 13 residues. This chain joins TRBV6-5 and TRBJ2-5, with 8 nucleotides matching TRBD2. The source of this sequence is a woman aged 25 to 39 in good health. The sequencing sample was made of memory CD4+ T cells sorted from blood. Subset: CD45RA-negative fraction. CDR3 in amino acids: CASGQAGVETQYF. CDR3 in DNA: TGTGCCAGCGGTCAAGCGGGAGTAGAGACCCAGTACTTC.